The TCR beta chain described here comes from a study of blood T cell repertoires in COVID-19. Overall study context: T cells, B-cell-depleted T cells, or PBMCs supplied cDNA or gDNA.

Method: immunoSEQ multiplex PCR; TCRdb's copy keeps in-frame clones and lacks some. Counted here are 280,000 or so clones, under 90% occurring once; the ten biggest clones make up 2.5% to 3%. Participants spanned ages roughly 18 to 95 years and resided in 20 to 30 US areas. Grouping used clinical history reported by participants in a survey and questionnaire. During the 2 weeks before they entered the study, exposed participants had met someone with a PCR-confirmed or clinician-diagnosed COVID-19 case. With 3 bases clipped from V and 5 bases from J, the junction kept 6 bases outside the gene matches. CDR3 size: 14 residues. CDR1 and CDR2 from the germline V gene are GTSNPN and SVGIG (reference sequence).

Material: PBMCs or T cells enriched from blood (not recorded which). This sequence was found in a woman aged 45-60 years who had been exposed to COVID-19. The V and J genes are TRBV30 and TRBJ2-5; TRBD2 agrees at 10 bases. In DNA form, the CDR3 reads TGTGCCTGGAGCACAGGACTAGCGGTTGAGACCCAGTACTTC. Its translation is CAWSTGLAVETQYF. The complete variable domain, with remaining parts taken from reference TRBV30 and TRBJ2-5, reads SQTIHQWPATLVQPVGSPLSLECTVEGTSNPNLYWYRQAAGRGLQLLFYSVGIGQISSEVPQNLSASRPQDRQFILSSKKLLLSDSGFYLCAWSTGLAVETQYFGPGTRLLVL.